These 22 T cell receptor beta chains originate from one sample sequenced in a study of T cell repertoires in cytomegalovirus infection. Each CDR3 protein is one row after TCRdb ran MiXCR on the reads. The sample records under 450,000 distinct CDR3 sequences, just under 35% being singletons. For these TCRs, the target antigens are not known. This material consisted of cultured PBMCs, taken from culture after CMV antigen stimulation. These receptors were taken from a human donor in good health (CMV status not recorded). Some clones in this sample may be carry-over from other donors' samples.

This chain joins TRBV27 and TRBJ1-1, with TRBD1 identical over 8 bases. Germline CDR1 and CDR2: MNHEY and SMNVEV (reference sequence). J lost 4 bases, V lost 5 bases, and 6 bases had no gene match. The CDR3 has 14 residues. DNA for the CDR3: TGTGCCAGCAGTCGCCAGGGGGCGACCACTGAAGCTTTCTTT. Its translation is CASSRQGATTEAFF.

This clonotype was counted only a few times. V and J are TRBV4-3 and TRBJ2-3, with 7 bases fitting TRBD2. V was pared by 0 bases and J by 4 bases, with 22 bases of the junction left unmatched. The CDR3 loop spans 21 amino acids. Germline CDR1 is LGHNA and CDR2 is YSLEER. The CDR3 coding sequence is TGCGCCAGCAGCCAAGAGCGGGCTAGCGGAACTACCCCTGGTCGGGCAGATACGCAGTATTTT. Translated, it gives CASSQERASGTTPGRADTQYF.

The genes are TRBV19 and TRBJ1-2, with 7 bases lining up with TRBD1. The ends lost 3 bases at V and 8 bases at J; junction bases unmatched: 6. The CDR3 spans 13 residues. The germline CDR1 and CDR2 sequences are LNHDA and SQIVND (reference sequence). CDR3 nucleotides: TGTGCCAGTAGTATCACAGGGGCTTCGGGCTACACCTTC. As protein: CASSITGASGYTF.

This clonotype turned up a few times. The chain has TRBV28 and TRBJ2-7, with D unresolved. This CDR3 comprises 14 residues. Germline lookup yields CDR1 MDHEN and CDR2 SYDVKM. Between the trimmed V and J ends, which lost 3 bases and 1 base, there was a span of 10 bases. CDR3 sequence (DNA): TGTGCCAGCAGTTTGAGGCCAACTTCCTACGAGCAGTACTTC. As protein: CASSLRPTSYEQYF.

In DNA form, the CDR3 reads TGCAGCGTTGAAGATTACGGACTACAGTATTTT. Translation gives CSVEDYGLQYF. The chain employs TRBV29-1 and TRBJ2-3; tentatively, D is TRBD2 (6 bases). Trimming took 0 bases from V and 12 from J, leaving 10 bases between them. CDR3 length: 11 residues. Looked up from germline, CDR1 is SQVTM and CDR2 is ANQGSEA.

This clonotype was seen a few times. The chain links TRBV7-2 to TRBJ1-1; no clear D. CDR3 length: 15 residues. Trimming left V 1 base short and J 4 bases short, with 13 bases between. CDR1 SGHTA and CDR2 FQGNSA come from the germline V gene. CDR3 protein: CASSLGRGAGTEAFF. The DNA of the CDR3 is TGTGCCAGCAGCTTAGGAAGAGGTGCCGGCACTGAAGCTTTCTTT.

The chain has TRBV20-1 and TRBJ2-4; 7 bases fit TRBD2. There are 13 residues in the CDR3. Trimming cost V 5 bases and J 6 bases; bases outside gene matches: 7. CDR1 is DFQATT, CDR2 SNEGSKA, per germline (reference sequence). CDR3 nucleotide sequence: TGCAGTGCTTTAGCCGGGACTACAAACATTCAGTACTTC. This sequence encodes CSALAGTTNIQYF.

The genes are TRBV3-1 and TRBJ1-5; D unresolved. Trimming took 2 bases from V and 6 from J, leaving 2 bases between them. Germline V gives CDR1 LGHDT, CDR2 YNNKEL (reference sequence). The length of the CDR3 is 11 residues. For the CDR3, the DNA is TGTGCCAGCAGCCAATCTCAGCCCCAGCATTTT. It is translated as CASSQSQPQHF.

The rearrangement uses TRBV6-2 or TRBV6-3 and TRBJ2-5; 14 nucleotides align to TRBD2. The length of the CDR3 is 19 residues. J lost 4 bases, V lost 2 bases, and 12 bases had no gene match. Germline assignment: CDR1 MNHEY and CDR2 SVGEGT. The CDR3 loop reads CASSYGRSGTSGRTETQYF. Written as DNA, the CDR3 is TGTGCCAGCAGTTACGGCCGCTCCGGGACTAGCGGGAGAACAGAGACCCAGTACTTC.

This clonotype was recorded a few times. The chain couples TRBV7-9 to TRBJ2-1; possibly TRBD2 for D (5 bases). Germline V gene data show CDR1 as SEHNR and CDR2 as FQNEAQ (reference sequence). V lost 3 bases, J lost 8 bases, and 17 bases lay in between. The CDR3 is 15 residues long. The CDR3 DNA reads as TGTGCCAGCAGCTTCCGAGGGATAGCGTCAGATGAGCAGTTCTTC. It translates to CASSFRGIASDEQFF.

The V and J genes are TRBV14 and TRBJ1-4; D not resolved. V was pared by 4 bases and J by 1 base, with 7 bases between. The CDR3 has 14 amino acids. Germline CDR1 SGHDN, CDR2 FVKESK. In DNA form, the CDR3 reads TGTGCCAGCAGCCCGCTTAAAACTAATGAAAAACTGTTTTTT. It translates to CASSPLKTNEKLFF.

This clonotype was detected a few times. The chain is built from TRBV27 and TRBJ1-2; D ambiguous. Trimming pared 10 bases from V and 8 bases from J, leaving 11 bases between. This CDR3 is 10 amino acids long. CDR1 is MNHEY and CDR2 is SMNVEV in the germline V gene (reference sequence). This chain's CDR3 is CATGVSGYTF. The CDR3 nucleotides are TGTGCCACCGGGGTGAGCGGCTACACCTTC.

The genes are TRBV5-1 and TRBJ2-7, with D perhaps matching TRBD2 (6 bases). The CDR3 consists of 15 residues. Germline V lookup: CDR1 SGHRS, CDR2 YFSETQ. V was cut by 2 bases and J by 0 bases, with 12 bases left in between. The CDR3 bases are TGCGCCAGCAGCTTACGACTAGGGAGCTCCTACGAGCAGTACTTC. Protein: CASSLRLGSSYEQYF.

This clonotype came up a few times. The J gene is TRBJ1-1, the V gene TRBV6-2 or TRBV6-3, with D unclear. The germline CDR1 and CDR2 sequences are MNHEY and SVGEGT. The CDR3 spans 12 residues. The V and J ends lost 8 bases and 2 bases respectively, with 9 bases between them. The CDR3 DNA sequence: TGTGCCAGCGGTAGGGCTAACACTGAAGCTTTCTTT. Its translation: CASGRANTEAFF.

This clonotype was detected only a few times. The CDR3 loop reads CASSRIAGQGHPYEQYF. In nucleotides, the CDR3 is TGTGCCAGCAGCCGAATTGCAGGACAGGGGCACCCGTACGAGCAGTACTTC. The chain recombines TRBV7-6 with TRBJ2-7; 9 nucleotides align to TRBD1. This CDR3 comprises 17 residues. Per the germline V gene, CDR1 is SGHVS and CDR2 is FNYEAQ. The V gene end was trimmed by 5 bases and the J gene end by 4 bases; junction bases not matched to a gene: 15.

J is TRBJ2-2 and V is TRBV5-1; maybe TRBD2 (5 bases). CDR1 is SGHRS and CDR2 is YFSETQ in the germline V gene. This CDR3 spans 12 amino acids. Trimming removed 4 bases at V and 7 bases at J, with 8 bases between. CDR3 in amino acids: CASSPAGGELFF. In DNA, the CDR3 is TGCGCCAGCAGCCCCGCGGGCGGGGAGCTGTTTTTT.

The V call is TRBV11-2, the J call TRBJ2-1; D unresolved. Trimming pared 2 bases from V and 8 bases from J, leaving 13 bases between. Germline V gene data show CDR1 as SGHAT and CDR2 as FQNNGV. The CDR3 extends over 14 amino acids. CDR3 amino acids: CASSLRRQVYEQFF. CDR3 bases: TGTGCCAGCAGCTTACGCCGCCAGGTCTATGAGCAGTTCTTC. The variable domain in full, completed from reference TRBV11-2 and TRBJ2-1, reads EAGVAQSPRYKIIEKRQSVAFWCNPISGHATLYWYQQILGQGPKLLIQFQNNGVVDDSQLPKDRFSAERLKGVDSTLKIQPAKLEDSAVYLCASSLRRQVYEQFFGPGTRLTVL.

V and J are TRBV4-1 and TRBJ2-2; D perhaps matches TRBD1 (6 bases). The CDR3 loop spans 14 amino acids. V was clipped by 0 bases and J by 8 bases, with 10 bases between them. The germline V gene encodes CDR1 MGHRA and CDR2 YSYEKL. CDR3 sequence: CASSQDGGAGELFF. CDR3 sequence (DNA): TGCGCCAGCAGCCAAGATGGGGGCGCTGGGGAGCTGTTTTTT.

The chain carries TRBV18 and TRBJ2-3; D tentatively reads TRBD1 or TRBD2 (7 bases each). The CDR3 totals 15 residues. The V end was cut by 3 bases, the J end by 3 bases, with 13 bases between. Germline CDR1 and CDR2: KGHSH and LQKENI. CDR3 residues: CASSPPRGGTDTQYF. As DNA, the CDR3 is TGTGCCAGCTCACCGCCCAGGGGGGGAACAGATACGCAGTATTTT.

The chain has TRBV2 and TRBJ2-1; 13 nucleotides match TRBD2. Trimming cost V 4 bases and J 3 bases; bases outside gene matches: 3. Germline values: CDR1 SNHLY, CDR2 FYNNEI. This CDR3 is built from 16 residues. The CDR3: CASSARTSGSYNEQFF. CDR3 nucleotide sequence: TGTGCCAGCAGTGCCCGGACTAGCGGGAGCTACAATGAGCAGTTCTTC.

This rearrangement joins TRBV4-2 to TRBJ2-3, with unresolved D. Trimming cost V 4 bases and J 5 bases, with 10 bases left between them. The CDR3 extends over 13 amino acids. Germline CDR1 and CDR2: LGHNA and YNFKEQ. The CDR3 DNA is TGTGCCAGCAGCCCTCAGTTTCGAGATACGCAGTATTTT. The encoded protein is CASSPQFRDTQYF.

This clonotype was detected ten times or more. The rearrangement uses TRBV7-2 and TRBJ1-2; D might be TRBD1 (5 bases). The V and J ends lost 6 bases and 6 bases respectively, with 17 bases between them. The CDR3 length is 14 residues. Per the germline V gene, CDR1 is SGHTA and CDR2 is FQGNSA. The CDR3: CASSPPGGGDGYTF. The CDR3 region has the DNA TGTGCCAGCAGTCCCCCGGGTGGAGGGGATGGCTACACCTTC.